The 24 T cell receptor beta chains below all came from one sample that was sequenced in a study of OX40 agonist ivuxolimab in advanced cancers. The receptor library was made with the immunoSEQ multiplex PCR assay. This immuneACCESS table, as held by TCRdb, lists in-frame sequences with V and J called but not all clones. Of the missing ones, under half trace to an unresolved V gene in checked studies; the others have no known cause. This sample lists roughly 46,000 clones; approximately 91% were detected once. 10% to 15% of the sample rests with the top ten. Sequenced material: CD4+ or CD8+ T cells sorted from blood, taken in a trial of the OX40 agonist ivuxolimab. These receptors were collected from an adult with an advanced solid tumor such as melanoma, head and neck, liver or kidney cancer.

This chain links TRBV28 with TRBJ2-5, with 9 bases identical to TRBD1. V shed 7 bases, J shed 2 bases, and the junction held 11 bases outside the gene matches. This CDR3 has 16 residues. The germline V gene encodes CDR1 MDHEN and CDR2 SYDVKM. CDR3 nucleotides: TGTGCCAGCATCCCGGCAGGACAGGGGTTACAAGAGACCCAGTACTTC. It codes for CASIPAGQGLQETQYF.

This clone has just a few counts. The V and J genes are TRBV5-6 and TRBJ1-5; tentative D call: TRBD1 (5 bases). Trimming shortened V by 2 bases and J by 4 bases, and 7 bases separated the two germline ends. The germline gives CDR1 SGHDT, CDR2 YYEEEE. This CDR3 has 13 amino acids. CDR3 residues: CASSFGTNQPQHF. In nucleotides, the CDR3 is TGTGCCAGCAGCTTCGGGACTAATCAGCCCCAGCATTTT.

The rearrangement joins TRBV5-6 to TRBJ2-5; 9 nucleotides agree with TRBD1. Germline trimming cut 0 bases from V and 7 bases from J; bases unmatched to any gene: 10. From germline, CDR1 is SGHDT and CDR2 YYEEEE. The CDR3 loop spans 16 amino acids. CDR3 nucleotides: TGTGCCAGCAGCTTGGCCGGGACAGGGTTTTTCATGACCCAGTACTTC. It yields the protein CASSLAGTGFFMTQYF.

The V and J genes are TRBV19 and TRBJ1-3; D call uncertain. There are 13 residues in the CDR3. Germline lookup yields CDR1 LNHDA and CDR2 SQIVND (reference sequence). The V gene lost 5 bases and the J gene lost 3 bases, with 8 bases spanning the gap. The CDR3 is CASSPGLGNTIYF. The CDR3 DNA sequence: TGTGCCAGTAGTCCCGGTCTTGGAAACACCATATATTTT.

The chain links TRBV2 to TRBJ2-3; D unclear. Per germline, CDR1 SNHLY and CDR2 FYNNEI. V was cut by 4 bases and J by 0 bases, with 8 bases left in between. The CDR3 has 14 amino acids. CDR3 protein: CASSVGGSTDTQYF. For the CDR3, the DNA is TGTGCCAGCAGTGTTGGCGGAAGCACAGATACGCAGTATTTT. Variable domain in full (rest from reference TRBV2 and TRBJ2-3): EPEVTQTPSHQVTQMGQEVILRCVPISNHLYFYWYRQILGQKVEFLVSFYNNEISEKSEIFDDQFSVERPDGSNFTLKIRSTKLEDSAMYFCASSVGGSTDTQYFGPGTRLTVL.

The rearrangement joins TRBV7-9 to TRBJ2-4; either TRBD1 or TRBD2 may supply D (5 bases each). Germline V gene lookup returns CDR1 SEHNR and CDR2 FQNEAQ (reference sequence). Trimming left V 5 bases short and J 0 bases short, with 14 bases between. This CDR3 is built from 16 residues. The DNA for the CDR3 is TGTGCCAGCAGCGATCGGGACGCCGCAGCCAAAAACATTCAGTACTTC. It specifies CASSDRDAAAKNIQYF.

This chain joins TRBV7-6 and TRBJ2-7; 9 bases are shared with TRBD1. CDR3 length: 15 residues. Germline V gene lookup returns CDR1 SGHVS and CDR2 FNYEAQ. J lost 3 bases, V lost 5 bases, and 8 bases had no gene match. DNA for the CDR3: TGTGCCAGCAGCACCAGACAGGGGGAAGACTACGAGCAGTACTTC. Translated: CASSTRQGEDYEQYF. Variable domain in full (rest from reference TRBV7-6 and TRBJ2-7): GAGVSQSPRYKVTKRGQDVALRCDPISGHVSLYWYRQALGQGPEFLTYFNYEAQQDKSGLPNDRFSAERPEGSISTLTIQRTEQRDSAMYRCASSTRQGEDYEQYFGPGTRLTVT.

The rearrangement uses TRBV28 and TRBJ2-3; unclear D gene. The CDR3 spans 12 residues. Trimming shortened V by 6 bases and J by 4 bases, and 8 bases separated the two germline ends. Per germline, CDR1 MDHEN and CDR2 SYDVKM. Here the CDR3 reads CASSLEADTQYF. The CDR3 nucleotides are TGTGCCAGCAGCTTAGAGGCAGATACGCAGTATTTT.

This sequence joins TRBV11-1 and TRBJ2-7; D gene ambiguous. This CDR3 is 13 amino acids long. V was trimmed by 6 bases and J by 3 bases, leaving 12 bases between them. Per the germline V gene, CDR1 is SGHAT and CDR2 is FQDESV (reference sequence). CDR3 loop: CASRPLGIYEQYF. CDR3 nucleotides: TGTGCCAGCAGGCCCCTGGGGATCTACGAGCAGTACTTC.

Remarks on this clone: One end of the junction is discordant with germline, which a read error may explain. The V and J genes are TRBV5-1 and TRBJ1-2; 8 bases match TRBD1. The CDR3 has 14 residues. Germline-derived CDR1 and CDR2 are SGHRS and YFSETQ. CDR3 in DNA: TGTGCCAGCAGCTTGGGACAGGTTAACTATGGCTACACCTTC. Protein sequence: CASSLGQVNYGYTF.

The chain couples TRBV5-6 to TRBJ2-1; a possible D gene is TRBD2 (6 bases). Germline loops: CDR1 SGHDT, CDR2 YYEEEE. The CDR3 length is 13 residues. V lost 0 bases and J 14 bases, leaving 15 bases between the germline ends. The CDR3, as DNA: TGTGCCAGCAGCTTGGGATACGGGAGTGACGAGTTCTTC. Translation: CASSLGYGSDEFF. Full variable domain (rest looked up from reference TRBV5-6 and TRBJ2-1): DAGVTQSPTHLIKTRGQQVTLRCSPKSGHDTVSWYQQALGQGPQFIFQYYEEEERQRGNFPDRFSGHQFPNYSSELNVNALLLGDSALYLCASSLGYGSDEFFGPGTRLTVL.

This chain links TRBV27 with TRBJ1-5, with D unclear. CDR1 is MNHEY and CDR2 is SMNVEV in the germline V gene (reference sequence). Trimming left V 2 bases short and J 2 bases short, with 7 bases between. The CDR3 is 14 residues long. In DNA, the CDR3 is TGTGCCAGCAGTTTAGCAGGACGCAATCAGCCCCAGCATTTT. It is translated as CASSLAGRNQPQHF.

CDR3 sequence: CASTPQAEITDTQYF. The CDR3 nucleotides read TGTGCCAGCACCCCCCAAGCGGAAATCACAGATACGCAGTATTTT. This chain uses TRBV7-9 with TRBJ2-3; maybe TRBD2 (5 bases). CDR1 and CDR2 (germline): SEHNR, FQNEAQ (reference sequence). This CDR3 is 15 amino acids long. The V end was cut by 7 bases, the J end by 2 bases, with 16 bases between.

The genes are TRBV30 and TRBJ2-3; D possibly corresponds to TRBD1 (7 bases). Between the trimmed V and J ends, which lost 4 bases and 4 bases, there was a span of 18 bases. The germline CDR1 and CDR2 sequences are GTSNPN and SVGIG (reference sequence). This CDR3 spans 15 amino acids. This CDR3 is CAWIQEGAVSDTQYF. Here the CDR3 DNA reads TGTGCCTGGATACAGGAGGGGGCAGTTTCAGATACGCAGTATTTT.

This chain connects TRBV2 to TRBJ2-7, with D maybe TRBD1 (6 bases). Trimming shortened V by 4 bases and J by 1 base, and 20 bases separated the two germline ends. This CDR3 region has 17 residues. Germline assignment: CDR1 SNHLY and CDR2 FYNNEI. The CDR3 spells CASSGPTPDRFSYEQYF. Here the CDR3 DNA reads TGTGCCAGCAGTGGGCCTACGCCTGACAGGTTTTCCTACGAGCAGTACTTC. Looking up the rest from reference TRBV2 and TRBJ2-7 gives the full variable domain: EPEVTQTPSHQVTQMGQEVILRCVPISNHLYFYWYRQILGQKVEFLVSFYNNEISEKSEIFDDQFSVERPDGSNFTLKIRSTKLEDSAMYFCASSGPTPDRFSYEQYFGPGTRLTVT.

In its sample, this clone was seen once. V is TRBV5-6 and J is TRBJ2-7; D possibly corresponds to TRBD1 (6 bases). Germline V gives CDR1 SGHDT, CDR2 YYEEEE. V was shortened by 2 bases and J by 0 bases, with 9 bases between the two germline ends. The CDR3 spans 14 residues. The CDR3 region is CASSFGTSSYEQYF. Written as DNA, the CDR3 is TGTGCCAGCAGCTTTGGGACAAGCTCCTACGAGCAGTACTTC.

The chain recombines TRBV7-6 with TRBJ2-5; the D is unclear. The germline V gene encodes CDR1 SGHVS and CDR2 FNYEAQ. This CDR3 has 13 residues. Trimming pared 5 bases from V and 7 bases from J, leaving 14 bases between. The CDR3 is CASSPYPGRTQYF. In DNA form, the CDR3 reads TGTGCCAGCAGCCCGTACCCCGGGCGGACCCAGTACTTC.

The V and J genes are TRBV18 and TRBJ2-3; D gene unclear. This CDR3 has 13 amino acids. Germline loops: CDR1 KGHSH, CDR2 LQKENI. V was trimmed by 3 bases and J by 3 bases, leaving 7 bases between them. The CDR3 is CASSPMGTDTQYF. The DNA for the CDR3 is TGTGCCAGCTCACCGATGGGGACAGATACGCAGTATTTT. The entire variable domain, with the rest obtained from reference TRBV18 and TRBJ2-3, is as follows: NAGVMQNPRHLVRRRGQEARLRCSPMKGHSHVYWYRQLPEEGLKFMVYLQKENIIDESGMPKERFSAEFPKEGPSILRIQQVVRGDSAAYFCASSPMGTDTQYFGPGTRLTVL.

This chain joins TRBV2 and TRBJ1-2; the D is unclear. The germline V and J ends were trimmed by 4 bases and 4 bases, with 13 bases remaining between them. Germline V gene sequence: CDR1 SNHLY, CDR2 FYNNEI. The CDR3 is 14 residues long. Here the CDR3 reads CASSGQEVRYGYTF. As DNA, the CDR3 is TGTGCCAGCAGTGGGCAGGAGGTTCGCTATGGCTACACCTTC. Variable domain in full (rest from reference TRBV2 and TRBJ1-2): EPEVTQTPSHQVTQMGQEVILRCVPISNHLYFYWYRQILGQKVEFLVSFYNNEISEKSEIFDDQFSVERPDGSNFTLKIRSTKLEDSAMYFCASSGQEVRYGYTFGSGTRLTVV.

This sequence joins TRBV19 and TRBJ2-1, with 8 nucleotides matching TRBD2. The CDR3 extends over 13 amino acids. The ends lost 5 bases at V and 5 bases at J; junction bases unmatched: 2. From germline, CDR1 is LNHDA and CDR2 SQIVND (reference sequence). CDR3 coding DNA: TGTGCCAGTAGTGTCGGGGGGGACAATGAGCAGTTCTTC. Amino acids: CASSVGGDNEQFF. Based on the CDR3 plus reference TRBV19 and TRBJ2-1, the full variable domain is DGGITQSPKYLFRKEGQNVTLSCEQNLNHDAMYWYRQDPGQGLRLIYYSQIVNDFQKGDIAEGYSVSREKKESFPLTVTSAQKNPTAFYLCASSVGGDNEQFFGPGTRLTVL.

The chain is built from TRBV19 and TRBJ2-7; D gene uncertain. Between the trimmed V and J ends, which lost 2 bases and 3 bases, there was a span of 17 bases. CDR1 and CDR2 from the germline V gene are LNHDA and SQIVND (reference sequence). The CDR3 spans 16 residues. Here the CDR3 DNA reads TGTGCCAGTAGTATACACGGAGACGGAATTTACTACGAGCAGTACTTC. It yields the protein CASSIHGDGIYYEQYF. The variable domain in full, with the rest retrieved from reference TRBV19 and TRBJ2-7, is DGGITQSPKYLFRKEGQNVTLSCEQNLNHDAMYWYRQDPGQGLRLIYYSQIVNDFQKGDIAEGYSVSREKKESFPLTVTSAQKNPTAFYLCASSIHGDGIYYEQYFGPGTRLTVT.

This clone was found a few times. The chain recombines TRBV6-1 with TRBJ2-7; D might be TRBD1 (6 bases). Trimming took 1 base from V and 3 from J, leaving 13 bases between them. Germline CDR1 reads MNHNS; CDR2 reads SASEGT. CDR3 size: 15 residues. This CDR3 is CASSEGPGVYYEQYF. The CDR3 nucleotides are TGTGCCAGCAGTGAAGGTCCAGGGGTTTACTACGAGCAGTACTTC.

V is TRBV13 and J is TRBJ1-2; 12 bases align to TRBD1. This CDR3 spans 14 amino acids. Germline CDR1 is PRHDT and CDR2 is FYEKMQ (reference sequence). The ends lost 4 bases at V and 7 bases at J; junction bases unmatched: 4. The CDR3 DNA is TGTGCCAGCAGCTCCGGGGACAGGGGGCTTGGCTACACCTTC. This translates into CASSSGDRGLGYTF.

The chain recombines TRBV28 with TRBJ1-6; D unresolved. Germline V gene data show CDR1 as MDHEN and CDR2 as SYDVKM. Trimming left V 5 bases short and J 3 bases short, with 23 bases between. This CDR3 is 19 amino acids long. This CDR3 is CASSPGLPMGKHYNSPLHF. The CDR3 DNA reads TGTGCCAGCAGTCCAGGTCTACCTATGGGCAAGCACTATAATTCACCCCTCCACTTT.